These 26 T cell receptor beta chains share one sample of origin, sequenced in a study of long-term antiretroviral therapy in people with HIV. With survey level as its setting, the immunoSEQ assay was v3.0. Clones were read by immunoSEQ multiplex PCR, and TCRdb kept only the in-frame ones, dropping some. The sample consists of fewer than 40,000 clones, 85% of them appearing once. This specimen consisted of unsorted PBMCs, obtained 3.1 years after starting antiretroviral therapy. These receptors were taken from a woman aged 50 to 60 with HIV.

The chain combines TRBV30 with TRBJ1-1; D is undetermined. The CDR3 has 14 amino acids. The germline gives CDR1 GTSNPN, CDR2 SVGIG (reference sequence). V gave up 4 bases and J gave up 1 base, with 13 bases separating them. This CDR3 reads CAWTLSRGNTEAFF. For the CDR3, the DNA is TGTGCCTGGACCCTATCCCGGGGGAACACTGAAGCTTTCTTT.

The rearrangement uses TRBV5-5 and TRBJ1-5; 7 positions agree with TRBD1. V was clipped by 5 bases and J by 3 bases; unmatched bases: 8. The CDR3 is 15 residues long. Germline values: CDR1 SGHKS, CDR2 YYEKEE (reference sequence). The CDR3 protein is CASSFTGDHNQPQHF. As DNA, the CDR3 is TGTGCCAGCAGTTTTACAGGGGACCACAATCAGCCCCAGCATTTT.

This chain links TRBV6-5 with TRBJ1-2, with 7 bases matching TRBD1. CDR1 and CDR2 from the germline V gene are MNHEY and SVGAGI. J gave up 7 bases and V 6 bases, and 11 bases lay outside the gene matches. The CDR3 has 14 amino acids. The CDR3 is CASSPMRGRGGYTF. The DNA for the CDR3 is TGTGCCAGCAGCCCCATGAGGGGGCGAGGTGGCTACACCTTC.

The V gene is TRBV15, the J gene TRBJ2-3, with 14 bases that match TRBD2. This CDR3 comprises 18 residues. The germline V gene encodes CDR1 LNHNV and CDR2 YYDKDF (reference sequence). The V gene end was trimmed by 4 bases and the J gene end by 0 bases; junction bases not matched to a gene: 6. The chain's CDR3 is CATSMGLAGDYSTDTQYF. CDR3 in DNA: TGTGCCACCAGCATGGGACTAGCGGGGGACTATAGCACAGATACGCAGTATTTT.

The chain combines TRBV6-6 with TRBJ2-7; D gene ambiguous. Germline loops: CDR1 MNHNY, CDR2 SVGAGI (reference sequence). V was clipped by 0 bases and J by 3 bases, with 6 bases between them. The CDR3 consists of 13 residues. The CDR3 DNA reads TGTGCCAGCAGTTACTCCAGCCTCTACGAGCAGTACTTC. This sequence encodes CASSYSSLYEQYF.

The chain uses TRBV5-1 and TRBJ2-2; 7 positions match TRBD2. After removal of 0 bases from V and 5 bases from J, the junction contained 4 bases not matched to a gene. The CDR3 loop spans 15 amino acids. The germline V gene encodes CDR1 SGHRS and CDR2 YFSETQ. The CDR3 loop reads CASSLERGGTGELFF. In nucleotides, the CDR3 is TGCGCCAGCAGCTTGGAACGGGGAGGGACCGGGGAGCTGTTTTTT. Combining the CDR3 with reference TRBV5-1 and TRBJ2-2 gives the whole variable domain KAGVTQTPRYLIKTRGQQVTLSCSPISGHRSVSWYQQTPGQGLQFLFEYFSETQRNKGNFPGRFSGRQFSNSRSEMNVSTLELGDSALYLCASSLERGGTGELFFGEGSRLTVL.

The rearrangement joins TRBV6-6 to TRBJ1-2; 9 bases are shared with TRBD1. The CDR3 spans 14 residues. Germline CDR1 is MNHNY and CDR2 is SVGAGI (reference sequence). V shed 7 bases, J shed 4 bases, and the junction held 7 bases outside the gene matches. The chain's CDR3 is CASITGTGFYGYTF. CDR3 nucleotide sequence: TGTGCCAGCATCACCGGGACAGGGTTCTATGGCTACACCTTC.

There are a few counts of this clone. The gene calls are TRBV7-6 and TRBJ1-1; D unresolved. The CDR3 is 13 residues long. Per germline, CDR1 SGHVS and CDR2 FNYEAQ. The ends were cut back, 4 bases at V and 8 bases at J, with 14 bases in the middle. The CDR3, as DNA: TGTGCCAGCAGCTCAGTGGCGGGCAGAGAAGCTTTCTTT. Amino acid sequence: CASSSVAGREAFF.

The V call is TRBV10-2, the J call TRBJ1-5; TRBD1 is a possible D gene (5 bases). The CDR3 is made up of 15 amino acids. V gave up 0 bases and J gave up 2 bases, with 8 bases separating them. From germline, CDR1 is WSHSY and CDR2 SAAADI. CDR3 sequence: CASSESGGRNQPQHF. In nucleotides, the CDR3 is TGCGCCAGCAGTGAGTCGGGGGGACGCAATCAGCCCCAGCATTTT.

The V and J genes are TRBV6-5 and TRBJ2-1, with no clear D. Looked up from germline, CDR1 is MNHEY and CDR2 is SVGAGI. The CDR3 spans 11 residues. Trimming left V 6 bases short and J 9 bases short, with 9 bases between. The CDR3 DNA reads TGTGCCAGCAGCTCCAGGAGTGAGCAGTTCTTC. Translated, it gives CASSSRSEQFF.

The gene calls are TRBV6-5 and TRBJ2-5, with TRBD2 identical over 10 bases. V shed 7 bases and J 4 bases; nucleotides not matched to a gene: 3. Germline values: CDR1 MNHEY, CDR2 SVGAGI. The CDR3 has 13 amino acids. The CDR3 here is CASKRTSGETQYF. CDR3 DNA: TGTGCCAGCAAGAGGACTAGCGGAGAGACCCAGTACTTC.

J is TRBJ1-6 and V is TRBV29-1, with 7 positions matching TRBD1. Per the germline V gene, CDR1 is SQVTM and CDR2 is ANQGSEA. V dropped 5 bases and J dropped 4; count of bases not matched to a gene: 5. The CDR3 has 14 residues. CDR3 in DNA: TGCAGCGTTAAGATACAGGGGTATAATTCACCCCTCCACTTT. It is translated as CSVKIQGYNSPLHF. The full variable domain, rest sourced from reference TRBV29-1 and TRBJ1-6, is SAVISQKPSRDICQRGTSLTIQCQVDSQVTMMFWYRQQPGQSLTLIATANQGSEATYESGFVIDKFPISRPNLTFSTLTVSNMSPEDSSIYLCSVKIQGYNSPLHFGNGTRLTVT.

The chain joins TRBV30 to TRBJ1-3; D gene unclear. CDR3 size: 14 residues. Trimming took off 2 bases at V and 0 bases at J, with 8 bases between the two ends. Germline values: CDR1 GTSNPN, CDR2 SVGIG (reference sequence). CDR3 nucleotides: TGTGCCTGGAGTATAGGGTACTCTGGAAACACCATATATTTT. Protein product: CAWSIGYSGNTIYF.

The chain carries TRBV21-1 and TRBJ1-5; the D call of TRBD1 is as the table states it, not checked on the DNA. TRBV21-1 is a listed pseudogene. The CDR3 spans 19 residues. This chain's CDR3 is CASSTPGQGEGRGNQPQHF. Written as DNA, the CDR3 is TGTGCCAGCAGCACCCCGGGACAGGGGGAAGGTAGGGGCAATCAGCCCCAGCATTTT.

The chain links TRBV27 to TRBJ2-6, with 9 bases that match TRBD1. The V and J ends lost 3 bases and 4 bases, in that order; junction bases with no gene match: 7. CDR3 length: 17 amino acids. The germline gives CDR1 MNHEY, CDR2 SMNVEV (reference sequence). CDR3 nucleotides: TGTGCCAGCAGTTTGTCACAGGGGGCACCAGGGGCCAACGTCCTGACTTTC. Protein product: CASSLSQGAPGANVLTF. The full variable domain, rest sourced from reference TRBV27 and TRBJ2-6, is EAQVTQNPRYLITVTGKKLTVTCSQNMNHEYMSWYRQDPGLGLRQIYYSMNVEVTDKGDVPEGYKVSRKEKRNFPLILESPSPNQTSLYFCASSLSQGAPGANVLTFGAGSRLTVL.

This clone was detected once. The chain joins TRBV4-1 to TRBJ1-4, with TRBD1 matching over 8 bases. This CDR3 is built from 16 residues. The germline CDR1 and CDR2 sequences are MGHRA and YSYEKL. The V and J ends lost 4 bases and 4 bases, in that order; junction bases with no gene match: 8. CDR3 sequence (DNA): TGCGCCAGCAGCCCACACGACAGGGGAAATAATGAAAAACTGTTTTTT. Its protein product is CASSPHDRGNNEKLFF.

The chain is built from TRBV9 and TRBJ1-3; the D is unclear. The CDR3 loop spans 13 amino acids. V lost 7 bases to trimming and J lost 3 bases, with 11 bases between them. Germline assignment: CDR1 SGDLS and CDR2 YYNGEE. This CDR3 reads CASGPLGGNTIYF. In nucleotides, the CDR3 is TGTGCCAGCGGACCCCTGGGTGGAAACACCATATATTTT.

In its sample, this clone was seen once. The chain links TRBV5-5 to TRBJ2-3; D is undetermined. The V gene lost 2 bases and the J gene lost 1 base, with 11 bases spanning the gap. The CDR3 runs 15 residues. Germline CDR1 is SGHKS and CDR2 is YYEKEE (reference sequence). The CDR3 is CASSFGPAGTDTQYF. Written as DNA, the CDR3 is TGTGCCAGCAGCTTCGGCCCAGCTGGCACAGATACGCAGTATTTT.

This sequence joins TRBV5-1 and TRBJ1-1; D unresolved. Germline assignment: CDR1 SGHRS and CDR2 YFSETQ. Trimming removed 7 bases from V and 4 bases from J, with 20 bases in between. This CDR3 is built from 15 residues. Written as DNA, the CDR3 is TGCGCCAGCTCCTTAGGCACCCCTCGGGGCACTGAAGCTTTCTTT. Protein product: CASSLGTPRGTEAFF.

This clone was counted a few times. V and J are TRBV18 and TRBJ2-3, with 7 bases aligning to TRBD1. This CDR3 contains 15 residues. The V and J ends lost 3 bases and 2 bases, in that order; junction bases with no gene match: 5. Germline CDR1 KGHSH, CDR2 LQKENI. The CDR3: CASSPPGQPTDTQYF. The CDR3 bases are TGTGCCAGCTCACCCCCGGGACAGCCCACAGATACGCAGTATTTT.

Regarding this clone: A far larger clone differs by one base, so this is likely a read error. The chain links TRBV5-6 to TRBJ1-1; D is perhaps TRBD1 (5 bases). Trimming left V 0 bases short and J 1 base short, with 7 bases between. CDR1 SGHDT and CDR2 YYEEEE come from the germline V gene. The CDR3 covers 14 residues. The CDR3 DNA follows: TGTGCCAGCAGCTTGGGACAGCCGAACACTGAAGCTTTCTTT. Translating gives CASSLGQPNTEAFF.

V and J are TRBV6-5 and TRBJ2-7; 11 bases agree with TRBD2. The length of the CDR3 is 15 residues. Germline V CDR1 and CDR2: MNHEY, SVGAGI. Trimming removed 5 bases from V and 2 bases from J; junction bases left unmatched: 5. The CDR3 nucleotides are TGTGCCAGCAGTCCTAGCGGGGGGTTCACCTACGAGCAGTACTTC. This codes for CASSPSGGFTYEQYF.

V usage is TRBV19 and J usage is TRBJ2-1; D perhaps matches TRBD2 (6 bases). The CDR3 loop spans 14 amino acids. Germline V lookup: CDR1 LNHDA, CDR2 SQIVND (reference sequence). Trimming left V 10 bases short and J 0 bases short, with 13 bases between. The CDR3 coding sequence is TGTGCCACTTCGGGCGGGGCCTCCTACAATGAGCAGTTCTTC. Translation gives CATSGGASYNEQFF.

The chain combines TRBV18 with TRBJ2-5; D might be TRBD1 (5 bases). Per the germline V gene, CDR1 is KGHSH and CDR2 is LQKENI. The CDR3 has 15 amino acids. Trimming removed 6 bases from V and 5 bases from J, with 19 bases in between. CDR3 loop: CASSPPGKVAETQYF. CDR3 bases: TGTGCCAGCTCCCCCCCAGGGAAGGTCGCGGAGACCCAGTACTTC.

The genes are TRBV7-8 and TRBJ1-1; weak D call: TRBD1 (6 bases). The CDR3 consists of 16 residues. Trimming stripped 4 bases from V and 1 base from J, with 16 bases between. The germline CDR1 and CDR2 sequences are SGHVS and FQNEAQ. This chain's CDR3 is CASSWGASGSNTEAFF. The CDR3 region has the DNA TGTGCCAGCAGCTGGGGGGCGAGCGGTTCGAACACTGAAGCTTTCTTT.

The J gene is TRBJ2-1, the V gene TRBV5-1, with 11 bases aligning to TRBD1. From germline, CDR1 is SGHRS and CDR2 YFSETQ. This CDR3 contains 18 residues. J was trimmed by 7 bases and V by 3 bases; bases with no gene match: 15. CDR3 in amino acids: CASSWDLPGTGGVNEQFF. In DNA, the CDR3 is TGCGCCAGCAGCTGGGATTTACCCGGGACAGGGGGGGTGAATGAGCAGTTCTTC.